This TCR beta chain was recovered during a study of T cell changes during pregnancy in multiple sclerosis. Sequenced by immunoSEQ multiplex PCR; TCRdb stores in-frame clones only, minus some. The profile shows about 80,000 clones, about 92% of them singletons. CDR1 is MDHEN, CDR2 SYDVKM, per germline. Trimming took 6 bases from V and 7 from J, leaving 19 bases between them. CDR3 length: 15 residues. V and J are TRBV28 and TRBJ1-5; D unresolved. The TCR was taken from a female donor with multiple sclerosis, enrolled in a pregnancy study. Specimen: peripheral blood, collected before pregnancy. CDR3 loop: CASRNVGGGGQPQHF. The CDR3 nucleotides read TGTGCCAGCAGGAATGTGGGCGGCGGAGGGCAGCCCCAGCATTTT. Full variable domain (outside the CDR3, taken from reference TRBV28 and TRBJ1-5): DVKVTQSSRYLVKRTGEKVFLECVQDMDHENMFWYRQDPGLGLRLIYFSYDVKMKEKGDIPEGYSVSREKKERFSLILESASTNQTSMYLCASRNVGGGGQPQHFGDGTRLSIL.